This TCR beta chain was documented in a study of cytomegalovirus exposure and HLA in healthy donors. Findings and caveats of the study: Using the classifier, cytomegalovirus status was reportedly diagnosed with high specificity and sensitivity. The study recorded 160 or so TCR beta chains that were cytomegalovirus-associated.

Separate from the roughly 720-subject first cohort was the approximately 130-subject validation cohort, to which the donors belonged. Notes on this clone: Antigen unknown.

CDR3 length: 15 residues. In germline, CDR1 is MNHEY, CDR2 SMNVEV (reference sequence). V gave up 2 bases and J gave up 0 bases, with 9 bases separating them. Produced via immunoSEQ multiplex PCR; TCRdb's table is partial and in-frame only. The sample shows 80,000 to 100,000 clones, roughly nine tenths of them seen only once. J is TRBJ2-3 and V is TRBV27; tentatively, D is TRBD1 (5 bases). Material for sequencing was PBMCs. This receptor was identified in a man between 18 and 29 years old in good health and CMV-seropositive. In DNA form, the CDR3 reads TGTGCCAGCAGTTTAGCAGGGCCTAGCACAGATACGCAGTATTTT. Translation gives CASSLAGPSTDTQYF.